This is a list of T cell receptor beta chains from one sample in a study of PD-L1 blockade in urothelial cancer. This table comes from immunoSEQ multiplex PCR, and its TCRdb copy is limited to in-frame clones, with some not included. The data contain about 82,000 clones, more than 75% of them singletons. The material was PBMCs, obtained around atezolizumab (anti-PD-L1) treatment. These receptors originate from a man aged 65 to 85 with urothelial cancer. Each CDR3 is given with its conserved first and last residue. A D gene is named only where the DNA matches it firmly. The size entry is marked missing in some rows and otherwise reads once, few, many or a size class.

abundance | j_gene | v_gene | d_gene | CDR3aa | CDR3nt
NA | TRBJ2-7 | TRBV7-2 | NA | CASSLVGDYEQYF | TGTGCCAGCAGCTTAGTCGGAGACTACGAGCAGTACTTC
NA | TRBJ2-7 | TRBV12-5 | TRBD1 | CASGLVWDRGLGPYEQYF | TGTGCTAGTGGTTTGGTTTGGGACAGGGGTCTAGGTCCCTACGAGCAGTACTTC
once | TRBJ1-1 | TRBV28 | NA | CASSSIGQPVPTEAFF | TGTGCCAGCAGTTCAATTGGACAGCCGGTACCCACTGAAGCTTTCTTT
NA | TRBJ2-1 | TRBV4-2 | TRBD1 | CASSQALDRGGAEQFF | TGTGCCAGCAGCCAAGCTCTGGACAGGGGGGGAGCGGAGCAGTTCTTC
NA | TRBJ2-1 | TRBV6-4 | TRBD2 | CASSVELASYNEQFF | TGTGCCAGCAGTGTAGAACTAGCGTCTTACAATGAGCAGTTCTTC
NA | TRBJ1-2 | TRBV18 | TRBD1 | CASSPMTGVSTYGYTF | TGTGCCAGCTCACCCATGACAGGGGTCTCCACCTATGGCTACACCTTC
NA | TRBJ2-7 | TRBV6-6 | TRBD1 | CASSYKGQVQFEQYF | TGTGCCAGCAGTTATAAGGGACAGGTTCAATTCGAGCAGTACTTC
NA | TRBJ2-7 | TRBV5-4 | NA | CASSRLQGPEQYF | TGTGCCAGCAGCCGACTACAGGGACCCGAGCAGTACTTC
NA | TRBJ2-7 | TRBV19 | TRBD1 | CASSTIVGDRGISYEQYF | TGTGCCAGTAGTACCATAGTGGGGGACAGGGGTATTTCCTACGAGCAGTACTTC
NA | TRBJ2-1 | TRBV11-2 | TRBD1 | CASSSDRDNEQFF | TGTGCCAGCAGCTCGGACAGGGACAATGAGCAGTTCTTC
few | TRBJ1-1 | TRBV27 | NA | CASSFIPQGNTEAFF | TGTGCCAGCAGTTTTATCCCTCAGGGGAACACTGAAGCTTTCTTT
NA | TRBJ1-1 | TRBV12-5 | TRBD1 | CASGLVQGEITEAFF | TGTGCTAGTGGTTTGGTTCAGGGGGAGATTACTGAAGCTTTCTTT
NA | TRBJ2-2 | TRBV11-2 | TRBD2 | CASSPPPGTMNTGELFF | TGTGCCAGCAGCCCCCCGCCGGGGACTATGAACACCGGGGAGCTGTTTTTT
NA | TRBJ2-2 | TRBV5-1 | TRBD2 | CASSSGGLAGGSTGELFF | TGCGCCAGCAGCTCGGGGGGACTAGCGGGAGGAAGCACCGGGGAGCTGTTTTTT
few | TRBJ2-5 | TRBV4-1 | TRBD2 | CASSTPPGVAGILAETQYF | TGCGCCAGCAGCACCCCCCCTGGGGTAGCGGGCATATTGGCGGAGACCCAGTACTTC
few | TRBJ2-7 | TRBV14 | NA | CASSQELGGEQYF | TGTGCCAGCAGCCAAGAACTAGGTGGCGAGCAGTACTTC
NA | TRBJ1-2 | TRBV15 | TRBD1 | CATSRDEDRAYGYTF | TGTGCCACCAGCAGAGATGAGGACAGGGCCTATGGCTACACCTTC
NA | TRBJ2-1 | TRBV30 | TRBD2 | CAWSAPAGTSGRSEQFF | TGTGCCTGGAGTGCCCCGGCCGGGACTAGCGGGAGAAGTGAGCAGTTCTTC
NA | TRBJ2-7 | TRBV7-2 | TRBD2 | CASSYPGLGAYEQYF | TGTGCCAGCAGCTACCCGGGACTAGGGGCCTACGAGCAGTACTTC
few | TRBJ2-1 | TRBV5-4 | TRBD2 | CASSTTSGVHNEQFF | TGTGCCAGCAGCACCACTAGCGGGGTCCACAATGAGCAGTTCTTC
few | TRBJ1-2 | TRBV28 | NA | CASRTEAYGYTF | TGTGCCAGCCGGACAGAGGCCTATGGCTACACCTTC
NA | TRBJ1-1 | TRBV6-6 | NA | CASNYTGLNTEAFF | TGTGCCAGCAATTACACAGGGTTGAACACTGAAGCTTTCTTT
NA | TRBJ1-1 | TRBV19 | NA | CASSIQGRTEAFF | TGTGCCAGTAGTATACAGGGGCGGACTGAAGCTTTCTTT
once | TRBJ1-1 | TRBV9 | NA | CASSVTPGIEAFF | TGTGCCAGCAGCGTAACCCCAGGAATTGAAGCTTTCTTT
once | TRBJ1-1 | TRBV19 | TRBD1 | CASRGTASTEAFF | TGTGCCAGTAGGGGGACAGCGAGCACTGAAGCTTTCTTT
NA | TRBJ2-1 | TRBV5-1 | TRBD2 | CASSLPSGGAEQFF | TGCGCCAGCAGCTTGCCTAGCGGGGGGGCAGAGCAGTTCTTC
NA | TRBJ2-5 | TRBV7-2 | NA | CASSPSGETQYF | TGTGCCAGCAGTCCTTCGGGGGAGACCCAGTACTTC
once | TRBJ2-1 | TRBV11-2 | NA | CASRHGSSYNEQFF | TGTGCCAGCAGGCACGGGAGCTCCTACAATGAGCAGTTCTTC
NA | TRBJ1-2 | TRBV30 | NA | CAWSPSRSYGYTF | TGTGCCTGGAGTCCCTCTAGGAGTTATGGCTACACCTTC
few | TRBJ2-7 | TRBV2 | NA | CASSSGYEQYF | TGTGCCAGCAGTTCAGGGTACGAGCAGTACTTC
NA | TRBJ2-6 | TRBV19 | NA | CASSAYSGANVLTF | TGTGCCAGTAGTGCGTATTCTGGGGCCAACGTCCTGACTTTC
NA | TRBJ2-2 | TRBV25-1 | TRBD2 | CASSRVREWGRTGELFF | TGTGCCAGCAGCCGCGTGCGGGAGTGGGGTCGAACCGGGGAGCTGTTTTTT
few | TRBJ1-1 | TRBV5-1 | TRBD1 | CASSLQQGDPRAFF | TGCGCCAGCAGCTTGCAACAGGGGGACCCCCGAGCTTTCTTT
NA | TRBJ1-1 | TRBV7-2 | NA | CASSLVPRDTEAFF | TGTGCCAGCAGCTTGGTACCCAGGGACACTGAAGCTTTCTTT
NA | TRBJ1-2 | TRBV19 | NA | CASSIDRGNYGYTF | TGTGCCAGTAGTATTGATCGGGGAAACTATGGCTACACCTTC
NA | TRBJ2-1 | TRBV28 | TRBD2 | CASTVTSGSSHEQFF | TGTGCCAGCACCGTCACTAGCGGGAGTTCCCATGAGCAGTTCTTC
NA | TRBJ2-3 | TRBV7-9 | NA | CASSLGTVSTDTQYF | TGTGCCAGCAGCTTAGGGACAGTAAGCACAGATACGCAGTATTTT
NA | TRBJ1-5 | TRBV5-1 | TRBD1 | CASSIGTGGFNQPQHF | TGCGCCAGCAGCATTGGGACAGGGGGCTTCAATCAGCCCCAGCATTTT
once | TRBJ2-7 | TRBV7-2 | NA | CASSLAIQGYEQYF | TGTGCCAGCAGCTTAGCAATCCAGGGGTACGAGCAGTACTTC
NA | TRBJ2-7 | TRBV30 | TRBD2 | CAWGSGGYEQYF | TGTGCCTGGGGATCGGGGGGCTACGAGCAGTACTTC
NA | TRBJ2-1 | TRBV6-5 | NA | CGQGPRDNEQFF | TGTGGGCAGGGGCCTCGGGACAATGAGCAGTTCTTC
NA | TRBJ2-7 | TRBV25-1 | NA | CASARGLYEQYF | TGTGCCAGCGCCCGGGGTCTCTACGAGCAGTACTTC
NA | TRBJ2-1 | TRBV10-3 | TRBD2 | CAISGPTLAGVLNEQFF | TGTGCCATCAGTGGGCCCACCCTAGCGGGGGTCCTCAATGAGCAGTTCTTC
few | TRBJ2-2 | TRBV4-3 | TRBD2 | CASSQSPGLAGHTGELFF | TGCGCCAGCAGCCAAAGCCCGGGACTAGCGGGTCACACCGGGGAGCTGTTTTTT
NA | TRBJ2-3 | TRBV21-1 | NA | CASSSSSGIENTQYF | TGTGCCAGCAGCAGTTCTAGCGGGATTGAGAATACGCAGTATTTT
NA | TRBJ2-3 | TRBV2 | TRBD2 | CASSLIRDGGADTQYF | TGTGCCAGCAGTCTAATCCGGGACGGGGGGGCAGATACGCAGTATTTT
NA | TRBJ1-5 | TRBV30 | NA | CAWSVTGRDSNQPQHF | TGTGCCTGGAGTGTTACTGGCAGGGATAGCAATCAGCCCCAGCATTTT
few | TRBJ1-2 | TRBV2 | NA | CASSDPGGYTF | TGTGCCAGCAGTGACCCGGGGGGCTACACCTTC
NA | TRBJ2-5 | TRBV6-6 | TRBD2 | CASSVAGVVETQYF | TGTGCCAGCAGTGTAGCGGGAGTGGTGGAGACCCAGTACTTC
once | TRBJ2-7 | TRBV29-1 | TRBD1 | CSVEDLTGDSYEQYF | TGCAGCGTTGAAGATCTCACAGGGGACTCCTACGAGCAGTACTTC
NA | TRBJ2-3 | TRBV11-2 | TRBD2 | CASSLRYSGGSETQYF | TGTGCCAGCAGCTTAAGGTATAGCGGGGGGTCGGAGACGCAGTATTTT
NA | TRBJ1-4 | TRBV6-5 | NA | CASSQALTGNEKLFF | TGTGCCAGCAGTCAGGCCTTAACAGGGAACGAAAAACTGTTTTTT
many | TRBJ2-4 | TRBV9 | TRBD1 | CASSGGQGAAKNIQYF | TGTGCCAGCAGCGGGGGACAGGGGGCTGCCAAAAACATTCAGTACTTC
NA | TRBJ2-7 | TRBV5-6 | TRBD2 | CASSPGGGEQYF | TGTGCCAGCAGCCCTGGGGGGGGCGAGCAGTACTTC